This T cell receptor beta chain was sequenced in a study of identical twins (dated by TCRdb to the mid-2010s). For the study in its entirety: TCR alpha and beta repertoires from monozygotic twins, unrelated adults of various ages and cord blood were deep-sequenced to test whether fetal clonotypes persist. To rule out contamination, replicate twin experiments were performed at different times with different library preparation protocols.

CDR1 SQVTM and CDR2 ANQGSEA are derived from the germline V gene. V is trimmed back by 4 bases and J by 5 bases, and the junction contains 6 bases that no gene match accounts for. Inclusive of the bounding cysteine and phenylalanine, the CDR3 is 13 residues long. Only the CDR3 DNA is retained, 39 bases long and in frame from the first base. For this clonotype: Its cognate antigen has yet to be identified. The record has no base qualities; no much larger clone is one base away.

What the study reported, not specific to this receptor: Fewer insertions were carried by abundant cord blood beta clonotypes; a weaker similar trend was observed in young adult naive repertoires, while no such trend was observed in memory repertoires. In beta out-of-frame sequences, excess twin sharing was weaker, because having fewer shared sequences lowered the signal-to-noise ratio. Out-of-frame TCR alpha sharing in monozygotic twins was systematically underestimated by recombination models, whereas sharing between unrelated individuals was in agreement with the recombination models. Compared with coincidental sharing between unrelated individuals, an excess of low generation-probability sequences was observed among out-of-frame TCR alpha sequences shared between twins. Zero-insertion analyses could be partly confounded by invariant T cells such as MAIT and iNKT, though diverse VJ usage argued against such confounding for most clonotypes. Because the same donors could not be followed over many years, the conclusions relied on cross-sectional statistical analysis.

Libraries were constructed by 5' RACE. The sequencing machine was an Illumina HiSeq 2000. Template switching introduced a universal primer binding site; the final cDNA contained a unique molecular identifier, enabling accurate counting of TCR cDNA molecules. First-strand cDNA for TCR alpha and beta chains was synthesized from specific primers in the conserved constant-segment region. To control for contamination, every cDNA library carried two barcodes: a SMART-Mk sample barcode plus Illumina barcodes. TruSeq adapter sequences, together with Illumina sample barcodes, were added in two successive PCR steps. The TCR alpha and beta cDNA libraries were sequenced on the Illumina HiSeq platform using custom primers. As for the original processing: MiGEC processed the raw reads to extract unique molecular identifiers, while MiXCR was used to determine the CDR3 positions. Recombination models were inferred per individual with the repgenHMM and IGoR tools using an EM algorithm. The tcR package in R was used for shared clonotype analysis, with sharing normalized by the product of cloneset sizes. To study raw recombination without the effects of thymic and clonal selection, out-of-frame nonproductive sequences were analyzed. In-frame beta chains were kept once TCRdb had trimmed the public reads at Q25 with fastp and called clones with MiXCR. For every CDR3 protein sequence, its rows merge into one entry that carries the most common genes and DNA. The V and J calls, along with clone size, are taken from TCRdb and not from the paper's own processing. The sample data list hundreds of thousands of distinct CDR3 sequences, and over 8.5% of these were observed just once. Clones ranked in the top ten supply about 0.98% of the sample.

Every donor was a healthy Caucasian. Three pairs of female monozygotic twins, all aged about 18 to 30 years, made up the twin cohort. The RNA used for TCR libraries was isolated from peripheral blood mononuclear cells. The same data also went into a second study, on yellow fever vaccine responses in identical twins. As described in the second report: According to the authors, in identical twins the way T cells responded to vaccination appeared partly convergent and partly personalized. Focusing on identical twins, the study followed the T cell clones that responded to the vaccine, and did so with precision.

The sequence came from a woman under 30 in good health. The specimen was PBMCs. The V gene is TRBV29-1 and the J gene is TRBJ2-5; the junction holds 8 bases that match TRBD1. The CDR3 corresponds to CSVATGVGETQYF. The DNA sequence is as follows: TGCAGCGTTGCGACAGGGGTCGGGGAGACCCAGTACTTC.